The sequence of this TCR beta chain was determined in a study of blood T cell repertoires in COVID-19. The wider study: Material from acute and convalescent COVID-19 was sourced from the United States, Italy and Spain.

Trimming cost V 0 bases and J 3 bases, with 9 bases left between them. The CDR3 is 14 residues long. Germline V gene lookup returns CDR1 MNHNY and CDR2 SVGAGI (reference sequence). Participant-reported clinical history was the basis for cohort assignment. Measured with immunoSEQ multiplex PCR; TCRdb has only the in-frame clones, and not every one. The sample includes some 200,000 clones, 86% of them seen just once. This sequence was found in a woman aged 40 to 50 with acute COVID-19. V and J are TRBV6-6 and TRBJ2-7; no clear D gene. The specimen was PBMCs or T cells enriched from blood (not recorded which). This CDR3 is CASSYSSQHYEQYF. Here the CDR3 DNA reads TGTGCCAGCAGTTACTCGTCACAGCACTACGAGCAGTACTTC.